This entry is about one TCR beta chain. What antigen it recognizes has not been identified. No much larger clone exists at a distance of one base, and base qualities are not known. The record originates from a study of T cell changes during pregnancy in multiple sclerosis (dated by TCRdb to between 2017 and 2020). About the investigation overall: Changes in the T cell repertoire over the course of pregnancy were examined in this study in women with multiple sclerosis.

Library creation used the immunoSEQ multiplex PCR assay. The source is immuneACCESS, and TCRdb retained only in-frame sequences with V and J called. Part of the clones is not carried over; for the studies checked, unresolved V genes explain less than half of this, and the remainder is unexplained. A total of approximately 41,000 clones appear in this sample, about 90% of them only once. Approximately 11% of the sample comes from the top ten. V is cut by 4 bases and J by 0 bases, and the space between the germline ends is 10 bases. The CDR3, from cysteine to phenylalanine, totals 16 residues. Kept here is only the CDR3 DNA, which spans 48 bases and is read in frame from base 1. The germline V gene yields SGHDN for CDR1 and FVKESK for CDR2.

This chain joins TRBV14 to TRBJ2-6; the D gene cannot be named for sure. The source is a female donor with multiple sclerosis, enrolled in a pregnancy study. Sequencing was performed on CD8+ T cells from peripheral blood mononuclear cells, taken in the first trimester of pregnancy. The nucleotide sequence reads TGTGCCAGCAGCCCGGAGTCCCTCTCTGGGGCCAACGTCCTGACTTTC. Its translation is CASSPESLSGANVLTF.